This T cell receptor (beta chain) was retrieved from a study of shared clonotypes between healthy human individuals. Trimming took 1 base from V and 0 from J, leaving 9 bases between them. This CDR3 is built from 15 residues. Germline V gives CDR1 LGHNA, CDR2 YSLEER. About this clone: Its target is not known.

In replicate PCRs of sorted subsets, 150 to 200 ng DNA, about 30,000 T cell genomes, was used. TCRdb keeps only in-frame clones here, not all; method: immunoSEQ multiplex PCR. The sample yields 2 million to 2.5 million clones, 85% to 95% seen once. Within Nashville, Tennessee resided all donors, each a Caucasian adult. Findings of the study overall: Generation probabilities were higher for clonotypes shared across all four sorted-subset donors than for unshared ones.

The sequenced sample was naive CD4+ T cells from PBMCs. Subset specified: CD45RA+ positively selected. The clonotype comes from a man between 18 and 35 years old in good health. Some clones in this sample may be carry-over from other donors' samples. This chain connects TRBV4-3 to TRBJ2-5; D call uncertain. CDR3 sequence: CASSQGIGYQETQYF. The CDR3 region has the DNA TGCGCCAGCAGCCAAGGAATCGGATACCAAGAGACCCAGTACTTC.